Included here is one TCR beta chain sequence, with context. The antigen is undetermined. The sample contains more than one DNA sequence encoding this CDR3. Deep-level settings were used for running the assay. Data came from immunoSEQ multiplex PCR; TCRdb stores just in-frame clones and leaves some out. This sample carries roughly 2 million clones, 85% to 95% of them seen once, and the ten largest clones take about 1.1%. This entry belongs to a study of shared clonotypes between healthy human individuals. Overall study context: Three plates each covered CD4 naive and memory; CD8 naive two, CD8 memory one. General study results and limits: Lower generation probabilities were found for non-shared clonotypes than for those shared by all four donors.

The germline V gene has CDR1 MDHEN and CDR2 SYDVKM. The CDR3 covers 14 residues. V was shortened by 2 bases and J by 0 bases, with 8 bases between the two germline ends. Terminally differentiated effector memory CD45RA+ cells were left out of the naive CD8 fraction, which was CD45RO-negative and positively selected for CCR7. The healthy adult donors were HIV-negative and reported no recent acute infections or vaccinations. This TCR was sampled from a man between 18 and 29 years old in good health. Sequencing input: naive CD8+ T cells sorted from blood. This chain connects TRBV28 to TRBJ2-7; weak D call: TRBD2 (5 bases). CDR3 residues: CASSLPGSSYEQYF. The CDR3 bases are TGTGCCAGCAGTTTACCGGGGAGCTCCTACGAGCAGTACTTC.